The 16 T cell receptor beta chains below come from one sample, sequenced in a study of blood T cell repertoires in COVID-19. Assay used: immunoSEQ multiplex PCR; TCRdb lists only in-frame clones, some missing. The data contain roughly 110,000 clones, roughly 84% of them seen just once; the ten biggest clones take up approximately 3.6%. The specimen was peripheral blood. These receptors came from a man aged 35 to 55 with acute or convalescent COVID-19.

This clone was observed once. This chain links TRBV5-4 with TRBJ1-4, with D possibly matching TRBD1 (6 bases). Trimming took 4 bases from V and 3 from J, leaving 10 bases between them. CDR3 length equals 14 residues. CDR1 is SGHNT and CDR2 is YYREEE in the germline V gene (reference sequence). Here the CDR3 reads CASSEGGANEKLFF. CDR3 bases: TGTGCCAGCAGCGAAGGGGGGGCTAATGAAAAACTGTTTTTT.

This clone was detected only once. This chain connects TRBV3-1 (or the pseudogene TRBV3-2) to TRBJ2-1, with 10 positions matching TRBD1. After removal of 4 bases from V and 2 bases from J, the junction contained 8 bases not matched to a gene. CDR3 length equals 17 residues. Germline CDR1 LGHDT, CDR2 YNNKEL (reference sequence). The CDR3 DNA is TGTGCCAGCAGCCCCCAGACAGGGGGCTTAACCTACAATGAGCAGTTCTTC. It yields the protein CASSPQTGGLTYNEQFF.

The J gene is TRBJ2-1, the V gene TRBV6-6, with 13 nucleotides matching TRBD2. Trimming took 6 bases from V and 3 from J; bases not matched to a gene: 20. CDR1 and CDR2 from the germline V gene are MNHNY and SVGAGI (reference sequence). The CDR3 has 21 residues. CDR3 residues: CASSVQRPGLAGLRYYNEQFF. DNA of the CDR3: TGTGCCAGCAGCGTACAACGACCGGGACTAGCGGGATTAAGATACTACAATGAGCAGTTCTTC.

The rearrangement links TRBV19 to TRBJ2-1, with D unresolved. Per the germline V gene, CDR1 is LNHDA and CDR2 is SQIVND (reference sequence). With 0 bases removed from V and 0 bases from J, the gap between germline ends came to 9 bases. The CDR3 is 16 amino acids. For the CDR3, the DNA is TGTGCCAGTAGTATAGATATCCCGAGCTCCTACAATGAGCAGTTCTTC. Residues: CASSIDIPSSYNEQFF. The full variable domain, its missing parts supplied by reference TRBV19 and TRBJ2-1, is DGGITQSPKYLFRKEGQNVTLSCEQNLNHDAMYWYRQDPGQGLRLIYYSQIVNDFQKGDIAEGYSVSREKKESFPLTVTSAQKNPTAFYLCASSIDIPSSYNEQFFGPGTRLTVL.

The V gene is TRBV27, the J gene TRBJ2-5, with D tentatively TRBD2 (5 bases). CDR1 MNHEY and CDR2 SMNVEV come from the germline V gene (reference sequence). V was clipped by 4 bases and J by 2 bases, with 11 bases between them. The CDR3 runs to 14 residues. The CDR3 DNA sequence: TGTGCCAGCAGTTCCCCCAGCGGACAAGAGACCCAGTACTTC. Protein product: CASSSPSGQETQYF.

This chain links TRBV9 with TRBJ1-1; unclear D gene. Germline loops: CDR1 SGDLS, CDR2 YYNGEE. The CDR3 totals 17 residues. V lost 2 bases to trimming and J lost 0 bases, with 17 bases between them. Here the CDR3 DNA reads TGTGCCAGCAGCGTCGGCCCAGCAGCCGGGATGAACACTGAAGCTTTCTTT. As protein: CASSVGPAAGMNTEAFF.

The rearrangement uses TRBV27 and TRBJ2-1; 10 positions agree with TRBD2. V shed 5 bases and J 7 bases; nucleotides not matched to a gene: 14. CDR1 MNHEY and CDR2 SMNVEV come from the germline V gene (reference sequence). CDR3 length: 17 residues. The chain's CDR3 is CASSPSPSGGAQNEQFF. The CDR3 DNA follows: TGTGCCAGCAGTCCCTCACCCAGCGGGGGGGCCCAAAATGAGCAGTTCTTC.

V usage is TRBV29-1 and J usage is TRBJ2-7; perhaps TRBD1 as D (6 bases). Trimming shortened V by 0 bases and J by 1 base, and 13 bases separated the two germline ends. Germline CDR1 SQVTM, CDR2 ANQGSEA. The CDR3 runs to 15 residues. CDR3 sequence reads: CSVEEGGQRSYEQYF. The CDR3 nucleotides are TGCAGCGTTGAAGAAGGCGGACAGAGATCCTACGAGCAGTACTTC.

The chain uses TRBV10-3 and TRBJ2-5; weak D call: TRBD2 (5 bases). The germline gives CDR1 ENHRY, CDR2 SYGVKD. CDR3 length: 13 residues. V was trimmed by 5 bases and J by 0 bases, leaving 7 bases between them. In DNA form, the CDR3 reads TGTGCCATCAGTCCGGGAAACCAAGAGACCCAGTACTTC. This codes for CAISPGNQETQYF.

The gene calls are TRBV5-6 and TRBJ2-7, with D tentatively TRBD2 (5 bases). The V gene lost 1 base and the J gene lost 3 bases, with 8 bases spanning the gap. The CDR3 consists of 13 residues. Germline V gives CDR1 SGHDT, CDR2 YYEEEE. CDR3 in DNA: TGTGCCAGCAGCTTGCGGGGAGACTACGAGCAGTACTTC. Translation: CASSLRGDYEQYF.

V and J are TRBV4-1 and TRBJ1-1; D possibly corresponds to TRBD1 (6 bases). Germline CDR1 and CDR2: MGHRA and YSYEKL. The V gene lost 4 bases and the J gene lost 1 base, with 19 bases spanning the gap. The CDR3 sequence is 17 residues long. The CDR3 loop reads CASSLALGGATNTEAFF. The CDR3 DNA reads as TGCGCCAGCAGCCTAGCTCTTGGGGGGGCTACGAACACTGAAGCTTTCTTT.

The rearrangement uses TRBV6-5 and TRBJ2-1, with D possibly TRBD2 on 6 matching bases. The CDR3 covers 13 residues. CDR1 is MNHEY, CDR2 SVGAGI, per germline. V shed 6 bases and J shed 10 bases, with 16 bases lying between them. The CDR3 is CASSKDGSREQFF. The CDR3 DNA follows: TGTGCCAGCAGCAAGGACGGGAGTCGGGAGCAGTTCTTC.

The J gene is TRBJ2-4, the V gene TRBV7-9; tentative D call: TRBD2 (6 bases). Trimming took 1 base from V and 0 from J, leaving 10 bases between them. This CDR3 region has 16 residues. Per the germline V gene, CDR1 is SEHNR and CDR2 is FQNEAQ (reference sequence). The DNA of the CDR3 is TGTGCCAGCAGCTTAGGAGGGACTGTAGCCAAAAACATTCAGTACTTC. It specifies CASSLGGTVAKNIQYF.

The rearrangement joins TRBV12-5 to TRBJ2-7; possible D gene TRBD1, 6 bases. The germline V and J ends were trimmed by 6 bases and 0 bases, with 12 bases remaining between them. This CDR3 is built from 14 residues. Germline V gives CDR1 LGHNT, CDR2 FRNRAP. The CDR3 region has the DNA TGTGCTAGTGGATTCGGGACAAGCTCCTACGAGCAGTACTTC. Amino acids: CASGFGTSSYEQYF.

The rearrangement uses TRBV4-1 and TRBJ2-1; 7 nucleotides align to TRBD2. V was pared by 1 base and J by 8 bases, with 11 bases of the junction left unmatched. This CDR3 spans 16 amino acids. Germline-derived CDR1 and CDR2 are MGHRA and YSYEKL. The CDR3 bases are TGCGCCAGCAGCCAAGCGGGACTTAGTGGGGGGGATGAGCAGTTCTTC. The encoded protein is CASSQAGLSGGDEQFF.

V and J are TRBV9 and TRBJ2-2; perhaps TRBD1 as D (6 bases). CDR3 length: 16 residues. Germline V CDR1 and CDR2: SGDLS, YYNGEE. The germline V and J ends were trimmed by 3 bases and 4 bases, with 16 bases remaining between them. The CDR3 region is CASSASSPGATGELFF. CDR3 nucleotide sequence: TGTGCCAGCAGCGCCTCCTCCCCAGGGGCCACCGGGGAGCTGTTTTTT.